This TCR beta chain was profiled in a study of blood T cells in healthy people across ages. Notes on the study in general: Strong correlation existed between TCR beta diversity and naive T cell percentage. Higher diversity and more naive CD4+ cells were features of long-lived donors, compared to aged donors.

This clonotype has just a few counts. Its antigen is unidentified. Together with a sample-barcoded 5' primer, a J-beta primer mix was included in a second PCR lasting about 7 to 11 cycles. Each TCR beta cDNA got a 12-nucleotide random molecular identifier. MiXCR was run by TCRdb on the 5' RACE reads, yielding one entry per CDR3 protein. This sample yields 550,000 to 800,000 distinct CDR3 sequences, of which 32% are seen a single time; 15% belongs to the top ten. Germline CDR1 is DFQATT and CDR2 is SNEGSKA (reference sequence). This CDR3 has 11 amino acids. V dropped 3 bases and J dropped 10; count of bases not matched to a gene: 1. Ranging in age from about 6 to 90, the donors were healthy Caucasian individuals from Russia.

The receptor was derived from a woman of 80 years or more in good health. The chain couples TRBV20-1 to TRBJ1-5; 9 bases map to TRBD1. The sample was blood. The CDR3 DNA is TGCAGTGCTAGGGGACAGGGCCCCCAGCATTTT. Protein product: CSARGQGPQHF.